These T cell receptor beta chains were read from a single sample in a study of control samples from healthy donors and cancer patients. The table came from immunoSEQ multiplex PCR; TCRdb's copy has only in-frame clones and leaves some out. The table records under 150,000 clones, roughly 93% of them present only once. Sequenced input: blood. These receptors originate from a man in his thirties or forties in good health. Each CDR3 is given with its conserved first and last residue. The order of the fields is D gene, clone size, V gene, J gene, CDR3 DNA, CDR3 protein. A D gene is named only where the DNA matches it firmly. Expanded clones get a size class; other rows say once, few or many, or leave the size out.

>-|-|TRBV27|TRBJ1-6
TGTGCCAGCAGTGGGGCAGTGAGCTCCTATAATTCACCCCTCCACTTT
CASSGAVSSYNSPLHF
>TRBD1|-|TRBV6-6|TRBJ1-1
TGTGCCAGCCTGAGGACAGGTAACACTGAAGCTTTCTTT
CASLRTGNTEAFF
>-|-|TRBV7-8|TRBJ1-1
TGTGCCAGCAGCTTAGTCACGGGGGCTGAAGCTTTCTTT
CASSLVTGAEAFF
>TRBD1|-|TRBV9|TRBJ2-2
TGTGCCAGCAGCGACCCACAGGGGGAAACGGACACCGGGGAGCTGTTTTTT
CASSDPQGETDTGELFF
>-|-|TRBV5-6|TRBJ2-7
TGTGCCAGCAGCTTTCTCAACCTGGGCGGGCAGATAACTGCCTACGAGCAGTACTTC
CASSFLNLGGQITAYEQYF
>-|-|TRBV15|TRBJ2-2
TGTGCCACCAGCAGTCTACAGGTCCGGGAGCTGTTTTTT
CATSSLQVRELFF
>-|-|TRBV7-6|TRBJ2-2
TGTGCCAGCAGCTTAGGGGGGTTCACCGGGGAGCTGTTTTTT
CASSLGGFTGELFF
>-|-|TRBV19|TRBJ1-5
TGTGCCAGTAGTATTAGTTACAATCAGCCCCAGCATTTT
CASSISYNQPQHF
>-|-|TRBV10-1|TRBJ2-7
TGCGCCAGCACCCTAAGACAGGCCTTCTGCTACGAGCAGTACTTC
CASTLRQAFCYEQYF
>TRBD1|few|TRBV20-1|TRBJ1-1
TGCAGTGTCTCCAGGGGGGGAGAAGCTTTCTTT
CSVSRGGEAFF
>TRBD2|-|TRBV24-1|TRBJ2-7
TGTGCCACCAGCAGGACTAGCTTCGACCCACTACGATACGAGCAGTACTTC
CATSRTSFDPLRYEQYF
>-|-|TRBV11-2|TRBJ1-2
TGTGCCAGCAGCTTAGTCGGGACCGGCTCTGATGGCTACACCTTC
CASSLVGTGSDGYTF
>-|-|TRBV20-1|TRBJ1-1
TGCAGTGCTAGTATAAGTAACACTGAAGCTTTCTTT
CSASISNTEAFF
>-|-|TRBV19|TRBJ2-1
TGTGCCAGTAGTATCCCGCCTTCCTACAATGAGCAGTTCTTC
CASSIPPSYNEQFF
>TRBD1|-|TRBV7-9|TRBJ2-6
TGTGCCAGCATCCTCTTGAGCAGGGGGCAGGATGGGGCCAACGTCCTGACTTTC
CASILLSRGQDGANVLTF
>-|-|TRBV6-5|TRBJ1-5
TGTGCCAGCCAAGTGAGACAGGCACCCAATCAGCCCCAGCATTTT
CASQVRQAPNQPQHF
>TRBD1|-|TRBV7-9|TRBJ2-7
TGTGCCAGCAGCTACGGGACAGGGGCTTCCTACGAGCAGTACTTC
CASSYGTGASYEQYF
>-|few|TRBV7-9|TRBJ2-1
TGTGCCAGCAGCTTAGGGAGGACGGGGTGGAATGAGCAGTTCTTC
CASSLGRTGWNEQFF
>-|-|TRBV2|TRBJ2-2
TGTGCCAGCAGTGGATTCCTCGGGGAGCTGTTTTTT
CASSGFLGELFF
>-|-|TRBV6-6|TRBJ1-2
TGTGCCAGCAGGGGCCTCGGACAGCACTATGGCTACACCTTC
CASRGLGQHYGYTF
>TRBD1|-|TRBV15|TRBJ1-2
TGTGCCACCAGCAGAGGCGGATTTGACAGGGGCAACTATGGCTACACCTTC
CATSRGGFDRGNYGYTF
>-|-|TRBV3-1/TRBV3-2|TRBJ1-2
TGTGCCAGCACCTCAAACACGTGGGGGCAGGGAAATGGCTACACCTTC
CASTSNTWGQGNGYTF
>-|-|TRBV28|TRBJ1-4
TGTGCCAGCAGTCTACCGGGACCTCGGACGGAAAAACTGTTTTTT
CASSLPGPRTEKLFF
>-|-|TRBV25-1|TRBJ2-5
TGTGCCAGCAGTGAAACCCAGGGGACCCAGTACTTC
CASSETQGTQYF
>-|once|TRBV6-2/TRBV6-3|TRBJ1-2
TGTGCCAGCAGCAACGACAGGATTGGCTACACCTTC
CASSNDRIGYTF
>-|-|TRBV7-9|TRBJ1-2
TGTGCCAGCAGCTTAGACAGGAGAACTAACTATGGCTACACCTTC
CASSLDRRTNYGYTF
>-|-|TRBV24-1|TRBJ2-2
TGTGCCACCAGTGATCATACTTATCAAACTGCCACGACGCGCGGCACCGGGGAGCTGTTTTTT
CATSDHTYQTATTRGTGELFF
>-|-|TRBV10-3|TRBJ2-2
TGTGCCATCAGTGAGTCGACGGCCATTCGGGCCGGGGAGCTGTTTTTT
CAISESTAIRAGELFF
>TRBD1|-|TRBV12-5|TRBJ1-1
TGTGCTAGTGGTTTGGTAGTACAGGGGGCGAGTACTGAAGCTTTCTTT
CASGLVVQGASTEAFF
>TRBD1|-|TRBV5-6|TRBJ1-6
TGTGCCAGCAGCCCCGACAGGGGGTTGAGCTCCTATAATTCACCCCTCCACTTT
CASSPDRGLSSYNSPLHF
>-|-|TRBV29-1|TRBJ2-5
TGCGTAACAGGGCCCCGACGAGAGACCCAGTACTTC
CVTGPRRETQYF
>-|-|TRBV5-1|TRBJ2-5
TGCGCCAGCAGCTTGAATCCGACAGTCCAAGAGACCCAGTACTTC
CASSLNPTVQETQYF
>TRBD2|-|TRBV7-2|TRBJ2-1
TGTGCCAGCAGCTTAGTCGGAAGCGGGGCCTACAATGAGCAGTTCTTC
CASSLVGSGAYNEQFF
>-|-|TRBV11-2|TRBJ1-6
TGTGCCAGCAGCTTACAGGGTCCAGGGGTGTCACCCCTCCACTTT
CASSLQGPGVSPLHF
>-|once|TRBV6-4|TRBJ1-2
TGTGCCAACGCAGGGCCTTTCCTCTACACCTTC
CANAGPFLYTF
>-|-|TRBV5-1|TRBJ1-2
TGCGCCAGCAGCTTGGCCTCTGACGGACTCTATGGCTACACCTTC
CASSLASDGLYGYTF
>-|-|TRBV4-1|TRBJ1-2
TGCGCCAGCAGCCAAGAAGGAACGACGACTAGGGGGAGCTATGGCTACACCTTC
CASSQEGTTTRGSYGYTF
>TRBD2|once|TRBV6-1|TRBJ2-3
TGTGCCAGCAGTGAATTAGCGGGGATCACAGATACGCAGTATTTT
CASSELAGITDTQYF